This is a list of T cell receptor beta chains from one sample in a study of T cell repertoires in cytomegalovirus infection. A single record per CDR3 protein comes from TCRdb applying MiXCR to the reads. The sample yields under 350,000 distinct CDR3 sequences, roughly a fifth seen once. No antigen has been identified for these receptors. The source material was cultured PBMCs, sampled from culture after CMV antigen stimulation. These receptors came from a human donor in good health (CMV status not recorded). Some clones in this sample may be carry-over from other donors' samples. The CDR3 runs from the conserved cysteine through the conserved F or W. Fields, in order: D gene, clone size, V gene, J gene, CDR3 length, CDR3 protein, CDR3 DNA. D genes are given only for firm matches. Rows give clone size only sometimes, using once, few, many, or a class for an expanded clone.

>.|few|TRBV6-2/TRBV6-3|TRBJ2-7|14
CASSYFGERDEQYF
TGTGCCAGCAGTTACTTTGGAGAAAGGGACGAGCAGTACTTC
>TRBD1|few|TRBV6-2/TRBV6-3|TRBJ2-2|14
CASNPQGDTGELFF
TGTGCCAGCAATCCCCAGGGGGACACCGGGGAGCTGTTTTTT
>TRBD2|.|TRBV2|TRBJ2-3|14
CATLAGLSTDTQYF
TGTGCCACACTAGCGGGCCTTTCCACAGATACGCAGTATTTT
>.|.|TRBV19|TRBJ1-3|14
CAAASGGSGNTIYF
TGTGCGGCCGCAAGTGGGGGATCTGGAAACACCATATATTTT
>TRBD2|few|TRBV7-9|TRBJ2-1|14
CASSLLAEGNEQFF
TGTGCCAGCAGCTTACTAGCGGAGGGGAATGAGCAGTTCTTC
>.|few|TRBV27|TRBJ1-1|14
CASSRYVTAFEAFF
TGTGCCAGCAGTCGTTACGTGACAGCCTTTGAAGCTTTCTTT
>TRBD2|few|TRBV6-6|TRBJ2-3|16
CASSPRLAGGLDTQYF
TGTGCCAGCAGTCCCCGACTAGCGGGAGGTCTTGATACGCAGTATTTT
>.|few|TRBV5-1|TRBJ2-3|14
CASSLDSEYGTQYF
TGCGCCAGCAGCTTGGATTCGGAGTACGGTACGCAGTATTTT
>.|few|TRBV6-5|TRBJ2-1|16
CASSFTGRSSYNEQFF
TGTGCCAGCAGTTTCACGGGACGCAGCTCCTACAATGAGCAGTTCTTC
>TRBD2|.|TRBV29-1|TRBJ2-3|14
CSVDSASGRGTQYF
TGCAGCGTTGATTCGGCTAGCGGGAGAGGCACGCAGTATTTT
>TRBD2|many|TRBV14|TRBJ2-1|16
CASSQDVGEGLNEQFF
TGTGCCAGCAGCCAAGATGTGGGGGAGGGCCTCAATGAGCAGTTCTTC
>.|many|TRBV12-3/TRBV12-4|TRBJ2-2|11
CASSFAGELFF
TGTGCCAGCAGTTTCGCCGGGGAGCTGTTTTTT
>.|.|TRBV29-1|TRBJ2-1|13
CSVARGSRYEQFF
TGCAGCGTTGCTCGGGGTTCGCGCTATGAGCAGTTCTTC
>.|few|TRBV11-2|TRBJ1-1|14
CASSLSTGKTEAFF
TGTGCCAGCAGCTTAAGTACAGGGAAGACTGAAGCTTTCTTT
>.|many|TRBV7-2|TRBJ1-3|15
CASSSWASSGNTIYF
TGTGCCAGCAGCTCATGGGCTAGCTCTGGAAACACCATATATTTT
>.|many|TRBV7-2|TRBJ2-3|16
CASSLGVVRGTDTQYF
TGTGCCAGCAGCTTAGGGGTTGTGCGAGGCACAGATACGCAGTATTTT
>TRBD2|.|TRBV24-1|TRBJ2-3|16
CATSAPAGGGTDTQYF
TGTGCCACCAGTGCCCCAGCGGGAGGAGGCACAGATACGCAGTATTTT
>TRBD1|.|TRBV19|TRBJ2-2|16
CASSADRGLNTGELFF
TGTGCCAGTAGTGCGGACAGGGGGTTGAACACCGGGGAGCTGTTTTTT
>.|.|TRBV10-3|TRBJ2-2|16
CAIRPTGTPNTGELFF
TGTGCCATCAGGCCCACCGGGACACCGAACACCGGGGAGCTGTTTTTT
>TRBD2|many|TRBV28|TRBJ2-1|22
CASSRRASGLAAHWGSYNEQFF
TGTGCCAGCAGTCGGCGGGCCTCGGGACTAGCGGCTCACTGGGGCTCCTACAATGAGCAGTTCTTC
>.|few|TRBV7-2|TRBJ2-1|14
CASSLATGTNEQFF
TGTGCCAGCAGCCTAGCTACCGGGACGAATGAGCAGTTCTTC
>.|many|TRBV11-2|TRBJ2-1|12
CASSRTRNEQFF
TGTGCCAGCAGCCGTACACGGAATGAGCAGTTCTTC